A selection of T cell receptor beta chains follows, all from one sample in a study of blood T cells in healthy people across ages. TCRdb processed the 5' RACE reads anew with MiXCR; each CDR3 protein has one entry. This table has 700,000 to 900,000 distinct CDR3 sequences, roughly 26% appearing once. This same sample was also taken into another study, of T cells of mothers and their children.

The sequenced sample consisted of blood. These receptors were obtained from a boy aged 10-17 years in good health. CDR3s include the opening cysteine and the closing phenylalanine or tryptophan. D genes are given only for firm matches. Size values are once, few and many counts, or a class for expanded clones, and some rows have none.

len,v_gene,abundance,j_gene,d_gene,CDR3nt,CDR3aa
15,TRBV2,few,TRBJ2-7,.,TGTGCTAGCAGCCCTGGCCTCTACCGGATCTACGAGCAGTACTTC,CASSPGLYRIYEQYF
16,TRBV2,few,TRBJ2-5,TRBD1,TGTGCCAGCAGCGCTTATACAGGGGGCGGTGAAGAGACCCAGTACTTC,CASSAYTGGGEETQYF
13,TRBV19,.,TRBJ2-1,.,TGTGCCAGTAGCGGGGCGGGTAGGAATGAGCACTTCTTC,CASSGAGRNEHFF
15,TRBV4-1,few,TRBJ1-4,.,TGCGCCAGCAGCGATTCCCAGGGGCTTAATGAAAAACTGTTTTTT,CASSDSQGLNEKLFF
12,TRBV6-5,.,TRBJ1-2,.,TGTGCCAGCAGAGGGACAATCTATGGCTACACCTTC,CASRGTIYGYTF
13,TRBV10-3,.,TRBJ1-2,.,TGTGCCATCGGGGGGGGAGCTAACTATGGCTACACCTTC,CAIGGGANYGYTF
15,TRBV21-1,.,TRBJ2-1,.,TGTGCCAGCAGCAAACTGCGGGGGCGTGACAATGAGCAGTTCTTC,CASSKLRGRDNEQFF
12,TRBV20-1,few,TRBJ2-1,TRBD2,TGCAGTGCCGCCAGCGGGGGCAATGAGCAGTTCTTC,CSAASGGNEQFF
13,TRBV12-3/TRBV12-4,few,TRBJ1-4,TRBD1,TGTGCCAGCCGCCTCGGGGACAGAAATAAACTGTTTTTT,CASRLGDRNKLFF
14,TRBV7-7,.,TRBJ2-1,TRBD2,TGTGCCAGCAGCCGAGGGGGTAGCGGGACTGAGCAGTTCTTC,CASSRGGSGTEQFF
16,TRBV11-1,.,TRBJ1-3,TRBD1,TGTGCCAGCAGCTTAGAAGGACAGGCGTCTGGAAACACCATATATTTT,CASSLEGQASGNTIYF
14,TRBV5-1,.,TRBJ1-2,TRBD1,TGCGCCAGCAGCTTGGGACAGGGGATCTATGGCTACACCTTC,CASSLGQGIYGYTF
13,TRBV12-3/TRBV12-4,.,TRBJ2-1,.,TGTGCCAGCAGTCCCAGCCAGGGTAGAGGAAGGTTCTTC,CASSPSQGRGRFF
17,TRBV6-1,few,TRBJ1-5,.,TGTGCCAGCAGCCCACGGCAGGGCGCATATAGCAATCAGCCCCAGCATTTT,CASSPRQGAYSNQPQHF